This record looks at one T cell receptor (beta chain) sequence and its context. What this receptor recognizes is not known. Base qualities were left out, and no much larger clone turns up one base away. Using the deep immunoSEQ assay, multiplex PCR amplified TCR CDR3 regions from genomic DNA. Extracted genomic DNA from each cell subset was distributed evenly across all wells of several immunoSEQ 96-well plates, and each plate was treated as a replicate. For sorted subsets, each replicate PCR was loaded with around 200 ng genomic DNA, equivalent to approximately 33,000 T cell genomes. The purified libraries were quantified using a Qubit 3.0 fluorometer, sized with a Bioanalyzer 2100, and then quantified again using the KAPA Library Quantification kit. Every immunoSEQ 96-well plate was sequenced on a separate single-read 150-cycle Illumina NextSeq 550 flow cell. The authors processed their data as follows. Because the immunoSEQ output held only junctional sequences and lacked quality scores, the filtering could not match the filtering applied to full-length reads. Sequences were annotated with PyIR, a Python wrapper for IgBLAST v1.9, using IMGT germline references to assign V/J genes and CDR3. Reads with weak V/J assignments (E-value above 1e-6), missing CDR3, stop codons, out-of-frame junctions, or ambiguous translated residues were removed. A V3J clonotype was defined by an identical inferred V gene, J gene, and CDR3 amino acid sequence. The percentage overlap between two repertoires was calculated by dividing the number of shared unique clonotypes by the size of the smaller repertoire. Three approaches were used to assess repertoire richness: RTK rarefaction, the Chao1 estimator, and Recon v2.1 estimates of unobserved clonotypes. Generation probabilities were computed with OLGA for all TCRbeta clonotypes obtained by the gDNA method from a few donors. TCRdb mirrors the immuneACCESS table, restricted to in-frame sequences. Some clones are absent from its copies; in checked studies, under half trace to an unresolved V gene, and the reason for the others is unknown. V, J and clone size derive from that table, while D and trimming were established from the DNA sequence. The sample table lists about a million clones, around 76% of them with a count of one. About 1.5% of the sample is in the top ten clones.

Donors were healthy HIV-negative adults with no recently reported acute infections or vaccinations. Every donor was a Caucasian adult residing in Nashville, Tennessee, USA. Magnetic negative selection was used to enrich CD4+ T cells, after which naive cells were positively selected on CD45RA and the negative fraction became the memory subset. Blood was obtained by leukapheresis, after which PBMCs were separated by Ficoll-Histopaque density gradient centrifugation and cryopreserved in liquid nitrogen vapor phase. Purity and quantity of every magnetically sorted T cell population were checked by analytical flow cytometry. From each sorted fraction, genomic DNA was isolated and quantified by UV absorbance on a Nanodrop 2000c. The sample originates from a study of shared clonotypes between healthy human individuals (dated by TCRdb to about 2020). About the full investigation: The cohort included a few men and a couple of women between 18 and 49 years of age. Per donor, three plates each were used for CD4 naive and CD4 memory, two for CD8 naive, and one for CD8 memory. Blood TCR repertoires of roughly 5 healthy adults were deeply sequenced to estimate repertoire size and the extent of clonotype sharing between individuals. To increase sequencing depth and limit assay-specific biases, TCR repertoire library preparation and sequencing were carried out by different laboratories using diverse techniques. Leukapheresis yielded between about 0.94 and 8.9 billion PBMCs per donor.

The germline V gene provides CDR1 SGDLS and CDR2 YYNGEE. The V and J ends are trimmed by 4 bases and 5 bases, leaving 12 bases between them. The CDR3 contains 13 residues, cysteine and phenylalanine counted. The entry retains the CDR3 DNA only, 39 bases that are in frame from base 1. The full study reports these points: Compared with non-shared clonotypes, clonotypes shared by all four sorted-subset donors had higher generation probabilities. Incomplete sequencing was indicated by rarefaction of sorted-subset datasets, despite the large sequencing depth. The small number of donors limited the genetic and exposure-history diversity represented. Pairwise subsampling led to the expectation that sequencing depth would affect the degree of clonotype sharing among donors. Naive subsets generally had larger estimated clonotype richness than memory subsets. About 5% of naive CD4, 3.5% of naive CD8, roughly 2.5% of memory CD4, and approximately 0.39% of memory CD8 clonotypes were shared across several donors. Sampling was restricted to blood, and TCR repertoires in tissues likely differ from the TCR repertoires found in blood.

The TCR originated in a man between 18 and 35 years old in good health. The rearranged segments are TRBV9 and TRBJ1-1; no D gene is confidently identified. The sample was memory CD4+ T cells sorted from blood. The label giving this sample's cell subset or site can be read as: CD45RA-negative fraction. Here is the DNA: TGTGCCAGCAGCCCGAACCCGAGGACTGAAGCTTTCTTT. This codes for CASSPNPRTEAFF.